A selection of T cell receptor beta chains follows, all from one sample in a study of CD4 T cells in relation to SARS-CoV-2 and coronaviruses. Clones were read by immunoSEQ multiplex PCR, and TCRdb kept only the in-frame ones, dropping some. The repertoire holds tens of thousands of clones, with 92% as singletons. The sample comprised naive CD4+ T cells from PBMCs. Source of these receptors: an adult with COVID-19. Each CDR3 is given with its conserved first and last residue. The order of the fields is J gene, clone size, D gene, V gene, CDR3 protein, CDR3 DNA. D genes are given only for firm matches. Some rows mark clone size as missing; the rest say once, few, many or name a class of expanded clone.

TRBJ1-2 once TRBD1 TRBV6-2/TRBV6-3 CASSGQGFRGYTF TGTGCCAGCAGTGGACAGGGCTTCCGTGGCTACACCTTC
TRBJ2-7 once TRBD1 TRBV29-1 CSGGQGGYEQYF TGCAGCGGGGGACAGGGTGGCTACGAGCAGTACTTC
TRBJ2-3 . . TRBV18 CASSPVADTDTQYF TGTGCCAGCTCACCCGTAGCGGACACAGATACGCAGTATTTT
TRBJ2-4 . . TRBV15 CATSRDEREDIQYF TGTGCCACCAGCAGAGATGAAAGGGAAGACATTCAGTACTTC
TRBJ2-1 . TRBD2 TRBV5-1 CASSNLAGDLYNEQFF TGCGCCAGCAGCAATCTAGCGGGAGACCTCTACAATGAGCAGTTCTTC
TRBJ2-3 . TRBD1 TRBV29-1 CSVEGVPDRGTDTQYF TGCAGCGTTGAAGGAGTTCCGGACAGGGGCACAGATACGCAGTATTTT
TRBJ1-2 once TRBD1 TRBV3-1/TRBV3-2 CASSQDEEGASSF TGTGCCAGCAGCCAAGATGAGGAGGGGGCAAGTTCCTTC
TRBJ2-5 . . TRBV18 CASSPTVAPETQYF TGTGCCAGCTCACCGACAGTTGCCCCAGAGACCCAGTACTTC
TRBJ1-1 . . TRBV18 CASSPTEGSTEAFF TGTGCCAGCTCCCCGACTGAGGGATCCACTGAAGCTTTCTTT
TRBJ2-1 . TRBD2 TRBV18 CASSPPSGPGLAAYNEQFF TGTGCCAGCTCACCACCGTCAGGACCGGGACTAGCTGCCTACAATGAGCAGTTCTTC
TRBJ2-5 . . TRBV18 CASSPPHGMGETQYF TGTGCCAGCTCACCACCACATGGAATGGGGGAGACCCAGTACTTC
TRBJ2-5 once . TRBV7-2 CASSSAGTSQETQYF TGTGCCAGCAGCTCCGCCGGGACAAGCCAAGAGACCCAGTACTTC
TRBJ2-2 . . TRBV5-1 CASSLVWNTGELFF TGCGCCAGCAGCTTGGTCTGGAACACCGGGGAGCTGTTTTTT
TRBJ2-7 few TRBD2 TRBV10-1 CASSEASGTPYEQYF TGCGCCAGCAGTGAAGCTAGCGGGACCCCCTACGAGCAGTACTTC
TRBJ2-5 once . TRBV14 CASRANLQETQYF TGTGCCAGCAGGGCCAATCTTCAAGAGACCCAGTACTTC
TRBJ2-5 . TRBD2 TRBV5-1 CASSLGIAGGQETQYF TGCGCCAGCAGCTTGGGGATAGCGGGAGGACAAGAGACCCAGTACTTC
TRBJ2-1 . TRBD2 TRBV5-4 CASSLDRRELGGEQFF TGTGCCAGCAGCTTGGACCGGCGGGAGTTGGGCGGTGAGCAGTTCTTC
TRBJ2-1 . TRBD2 TRBV9 CASSADSGTGNEQFF TGTGCCAGCAGCGCCGATAGCGGGACGGGCAATGAGCAGTTCTTC
TRBJ2-1 . TRBD2 TRBV6-5 CASSYGLGGLNEQFF TGTGCCAGCAGTTACGGACTAGGAGGTTTGAATGAGCAGTTCTTC
TRBJ2-5 . . TRBV4-2 CASSQEGRVGETQYF TGTGCCAGCAGCCAAGAAGGCAGGGTGGGAGAGACCCAGTACTTC
TRBJ1-5 . TRBD1 TRBV7-8 CASSLARQGAYSNQPQHF TGTGCCAGCAGCTTAGCGCGGCAGGGGGCCTATAGCAATCAGCCCCAGCATTTT
TRBJ1-2 . TRBD1 TRBV5-8 CASSFPGQGNGYTF TGTGCCAGCAGCTTCCCGGGACAGGGAAATGGCTACACCTTC
TRBJ1-5 . . TRBV27 CASSHGQNQPQHF TGTGCCAGCAGTCACGGGCAAAATCAGCCCCAGCATTTT
TRBJ2-3 . TRBD2 TRBV7-2 CASSFSLAGAVTDTQYF TGTGCCAGCAGCTTTAGTCTAGCGGGGGCGGTCACAGATACGCAGTATTTT
TRBJ2-5 . TRBD2 TRBV7-7 CASSLLVSGRAAETQYF TGTGCTAGCAGCTTATTGGTTAGCGGGAGGGCCGCGGAGACCCAGTACTTC
TRBJ1-1 . . TRBV28 CASSLWSMNTEAFF TGTGCCAGCAGTTTGTGGTCCATGAACACTGAAGCTTTCTTT
TRBJ2-5 . TRBD2 TRBV7-2 CASSPRTSDETQYF TGTGCCAGCAGCCCAAGGACTAGCGACGAGACCCAGTACTTC
TRBJ1-6 . . TRBV12-3/TRBV12-4 CASGRTDSPLHF TGTGCCAGCGGCCGGACAGATTCACCCCTCCACTTT
TRBJ2-7 . . TRBV29-1 CSVGGHLSYEQYF TGCAGCGTTGGAGGACATCTCTCCTACGAGCAGTACTTC
TRBJ2-5 once . TRBV30 CAWSEPRETQYF TGTGCCTGGAGTGAACCCAGGGAGACCCAGTACTTC
TRBJ2-7 . TRBD2 TRBV5-1 CASSLVIGEGYEQYF TGCGCCAGCAGCTTGGTTATCGGGGAGGGCTACGAGCAGTACTTC
TRBJ2-5 . TRBD1 TRBV4-1 CASSQEDRARETQYF TGCGCCAGCAGCCAAGAGGACAGGGCACGAGAGACCCAGTACTTC
TRBJ1-1 . TRBD1 TRBV18 CASSANGRGGTEAFF TGTGCCAGCTCAGCGAACGGCAGGGGGGGCACTGAAGCTTTCTTT
TRBJ2-5 . . TRBV6-1 CASSEWRQETQYF TGTGCCAGCAGTGAATGGAGGCAAGAGACCCAGTACTTC
TRBJ2-7 . TRBD1 TRBV7-6 CASSRDRLYEQYF TGTGCCAGCAGCAGGGACAGGCTCTACGAGCAGTACTTC
TRBJ2-1 . . TRBV24-1 CATSDLVTGNEQFF TGTGCCACCAGTGATTTGGTTACGGGAAATGAGCAGTTCTTC
TRBJ1-1 . . TRBV4-2 CASSQVSENTEAFF TGTGCCAGCAGCCAAGTCTCAGAGAACACTGAAGCTTTCTTT
TRBJ2-1 . TRBD2 TRBV30 CAWRRVASGKGNEQFF TGTGCCTGGAGGCGTGTAGCTAGCGGGAAGGGCAATGAGCAGTTCTTC
TRBJ1-6 . . TRBV11-1 CASSSTRQINSPLHF TGTGCCAGCAGCTCGACCCGACAAATTAATTCACCCCTCCACTTT
TRBJ1-2 . . TRBV3-1/TRBV3-2 CASSQFTGPTNYGYTF TGTGCCAGCAGCCAATTTACAGGACCGACTAACTATGGCTACACCTTC
TRBJ2-3 . . TRBV18 CASSPRQGGTTDTQYF TGTGCCAGCTCACCTCGGCAGGGGGGAACCACAGATACGCAGTATTTT
TRBJ1-6 . . TRBV28 CASSLWSRGLYNSPLHF TGTGCCAGCAGTTTATGGAGTCGGGGGTTATATAATTCACCCCTCCACTTT
TRBJ2-1 . . TRBV19 CASSTRGASSYNEQFF TGTGCCAGTAGCACCAGGGGCGCCAGCTCCTACAATGAGCAGTTCTTC
TRBJ2-1 . TRBD2 TRBV6-6 CASSNLAGNEQFF TGTGCCAGCAGTAACTTAGCGGGGAATGAGCAGTTCTTC
TRBJ2-1 . TRBD2 TRBV27 CASSLWREGRRVNEQFF TGTGCCAGCAGTTTATGGCGGGAGGGCCGTAGAGTGAATGAGCAGTTCTTC
TRBJ1-6 . . TRBV7-8 CASSLSGTYYNSPLHF TGTGCCAGCAGCTTGAGCGGGACATACTATAATTCACCCCTCCACTTT
TRBJ2-7 . . TRBV6-1 CASSEQTPPSEQYF TGTGCCAGCAGTGAACAGACCCCCCCCTCCGAGCAGTACTTC
TRBJ1-1 . . TRBV18 CASSPGLGNTEAFF TGTGCCAGCTCACCAGGGTTGGGGAACACTGAAGCTTTCTTT
TRBJ1-6 few . TRBV30 CAWTLGSPLHF TGTGCCTGGACGTTGGGGTCACCCCTCCACTTT
TRBJ2-7 . TRBD1 TRBV28 CATNGQGYEQYF TGTGCCACTAATGGACAGGGATACGAGCAGTACTTC
TRBJ2-7 . TRBD2 TRBV5-1 CASSLAAGGPYEQYF TGCGCCAGCAGCTTGGCTGCGGGAGGGCCCTACGAGCAGTACTTC
TRBJ1-4 . TRBD1 TRBV10-3 CAISARDSPNEKLFF TGTGCCATCAGTGCACGGGACAGCCCCAATGAAAAACTGTTTTTT
TRBJ2-3 . . TRBV7-2 CASREAVVTDTQYF TGTGCCAGCAGGGAGGCCGTAGTCACAGATACGCAGTATTTT
TRBJ1-5 . . TRBV5-4 CASSRAGDKPQHF TGTGCCAGCAGCCGCGCGGGAGACAAACCCCAGCATTTT
TRBJ2-4 . . TRBV7-2 CASSLGRNIQYF TGTGCCAGCAGCTTAGGCAGGAACATTCAGTACTTC
TRBJ1-1 . . TRBV27 CASSLVGGTEAFF TGTGCCAGCAGTTTAGTAGGGGGCACTGAAGCTTTCTTT
TRBJ2-1 . . TRBV5-8 CASSGDSDRNNEQFF TGTGCCAGCAGCGGCGACTCGGACCGAAACAATGAGCAGTTCTTC
TRBJ2-1 once TRBD1 TRBV19 CARPSRQGLVCNEQFF TGTGCCAGACCCTCCCGACAGGGATTGGTCTGCAATGAGCAGTTCTTC
TRBJ2-7 . TRBD2 TRBV6-6 CASVGTRGNEQYF TGTGCCAGCGTTGGGACTAGGGGGAACGAGCAGTACTTC
TRBJ2-7 . TRBD2 TRBV10-3 CAIRGTSGNYEQYF TGTGCCATCAGGGGGACTAGCGGAAACTACGAGCAGTACTTC